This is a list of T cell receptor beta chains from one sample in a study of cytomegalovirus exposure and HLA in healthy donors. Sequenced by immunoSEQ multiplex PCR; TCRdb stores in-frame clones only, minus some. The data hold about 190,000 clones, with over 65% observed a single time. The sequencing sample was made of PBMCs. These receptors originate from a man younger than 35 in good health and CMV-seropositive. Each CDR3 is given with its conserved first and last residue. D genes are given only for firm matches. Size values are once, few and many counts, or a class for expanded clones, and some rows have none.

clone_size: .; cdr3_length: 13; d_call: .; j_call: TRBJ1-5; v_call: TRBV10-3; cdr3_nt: TGTGCCATCAGGGGCATTACAAGTCAGCCCCAGCATTTT; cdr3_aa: CAIRGITSQPQHF
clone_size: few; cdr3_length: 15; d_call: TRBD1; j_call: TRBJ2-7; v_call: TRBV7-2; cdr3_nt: TGTGCCAGCAGCCCAGGCGGGACAGGGGGCTACGAGCAGTACTTC; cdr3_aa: CASSPGGTGGYEQYF
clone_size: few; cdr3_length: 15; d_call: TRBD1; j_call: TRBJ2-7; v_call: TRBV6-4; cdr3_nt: TGTGCCAGCAGCCCGACAGGGGAGAGCCCCTACGAGCAGTACTTC; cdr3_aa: CASSPTGESPYEQYF
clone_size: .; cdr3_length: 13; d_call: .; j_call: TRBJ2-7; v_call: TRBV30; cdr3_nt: TGTGCCTGGAGTGTACTGCGCTCCTACGAGCAGTACTTC; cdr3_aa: CAWSVLRSYEQYF
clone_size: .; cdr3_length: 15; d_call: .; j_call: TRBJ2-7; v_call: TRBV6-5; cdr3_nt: TGTGCCAGCAGTTACAGGGGCGGGAACTCCTACGAGCAGTACTTC; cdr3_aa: CASSYRGGNSYEQYF
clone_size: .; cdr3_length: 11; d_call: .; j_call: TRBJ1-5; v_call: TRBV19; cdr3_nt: TGTGCCAGTAGTCTCAGCGGGCCCCAGCATTTT; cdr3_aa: CASSLSGPQHF
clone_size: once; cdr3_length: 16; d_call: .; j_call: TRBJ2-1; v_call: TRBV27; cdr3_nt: TGTGCCAGCGGGGGAGGGGGAGGCCCCTTCTACAATGAGCAGTTCTTC; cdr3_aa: CASGGGGGPFYNEQFF
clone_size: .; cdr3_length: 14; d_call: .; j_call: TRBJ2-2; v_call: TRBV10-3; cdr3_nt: TGTGCCATAACAGGGGACTCCGGAACCGGGGAGCTGTTTTTT; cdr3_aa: CAITGDSGTGELFF
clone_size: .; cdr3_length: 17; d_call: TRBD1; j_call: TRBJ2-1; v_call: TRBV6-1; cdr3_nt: TGTGCCAGCAGTGAAGAGTGGGGACAGTACCTTTACAATGAGCAGTTCTTC; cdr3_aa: CASSEEWGQYLYNEQFF
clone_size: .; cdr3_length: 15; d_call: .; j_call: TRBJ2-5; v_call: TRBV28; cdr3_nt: TGTGCCAGCAGTCCAAGCGGAGTTGGGAGGGAGACCCAGTACTTC; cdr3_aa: CASSPSGVGRETQYF
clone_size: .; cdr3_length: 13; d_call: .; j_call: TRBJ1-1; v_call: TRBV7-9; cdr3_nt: TGTGCCAGCAGCCCCAGGGCATACACTGAAGCTTTCTTT; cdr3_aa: CASSPRAYTEAFF
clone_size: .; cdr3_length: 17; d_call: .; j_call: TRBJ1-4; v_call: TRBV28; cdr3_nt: TGTGCCAGCAGTTCCCACCGGGCCTCCCTGGGGGGTGAAAAACTGTTTTTT; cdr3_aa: CASSSHRASLGGEKLFF
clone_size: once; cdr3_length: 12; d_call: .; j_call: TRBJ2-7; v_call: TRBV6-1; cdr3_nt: TGTGCCAGCAGTACTACGAGCTACGAGCAGTACTTC; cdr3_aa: CASSTTSYEQYF
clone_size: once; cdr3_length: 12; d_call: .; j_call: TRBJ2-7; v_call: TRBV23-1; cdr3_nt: TGCGCCAGCAGTACAGGAGTCTACGAGCAGTACTTC; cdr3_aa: CASSTGVYEQYF
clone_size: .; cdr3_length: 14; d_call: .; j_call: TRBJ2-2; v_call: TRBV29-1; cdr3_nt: TGCAGCGTACTACACAACCCCCTTACCGGGGAGCTGTTTTTT; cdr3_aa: CSVLHNPLTGELFF
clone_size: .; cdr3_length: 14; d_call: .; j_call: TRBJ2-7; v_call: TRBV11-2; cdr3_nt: TGTGCCAGCAGCACAACCGGGAGCTCCTACGAGCAGTACTTC; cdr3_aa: CASSTTGSSYEQYF
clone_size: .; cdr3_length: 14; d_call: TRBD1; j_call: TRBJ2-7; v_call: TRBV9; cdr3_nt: TGTGCCAGCAGCGCCGGGACAGGCACCTACGAGCAGTACTTC; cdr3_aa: CASSAGTGTYEQYF
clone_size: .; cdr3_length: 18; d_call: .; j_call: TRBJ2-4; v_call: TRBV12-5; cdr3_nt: TGTGCTAGTGGTTTGCCCCCTTTTCAGTGGCTGGCCAAAAACATTCAGTACTTC; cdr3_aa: CASGLPPFQWLAKNIQYF
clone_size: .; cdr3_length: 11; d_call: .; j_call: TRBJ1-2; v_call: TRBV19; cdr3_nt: TGTGCCTCGCGAACGAGCTATGGCTACACCTTC; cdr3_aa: CASRTSYGYTF
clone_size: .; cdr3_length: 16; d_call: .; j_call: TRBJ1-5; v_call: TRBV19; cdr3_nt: TGTGCCAGTAGTATAGGGATCAGGGTGTCAGGACAGCCCCAGCATTTT; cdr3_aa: CASSIGIRVSGQPQHF
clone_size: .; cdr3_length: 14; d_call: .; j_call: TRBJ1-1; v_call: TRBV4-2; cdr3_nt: TGTGCCAGCAGCCAAGGAGGAACGGACACTGAAGCTTTCTTT; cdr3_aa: CASSQGGTDTEAFF
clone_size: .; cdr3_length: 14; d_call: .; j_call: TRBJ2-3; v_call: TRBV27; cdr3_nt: TGTGCCAGCAGTTTATTGGTAGGGGTGGGTACGCAGTATTTT; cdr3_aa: CASSLLVGVGTQYF
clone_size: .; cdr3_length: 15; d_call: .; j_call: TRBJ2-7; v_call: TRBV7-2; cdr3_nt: TGTGCCAGCAGCTTACGTACCAGGGGCCAGGACGAGCAGTACTTC; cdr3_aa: CASSLRTRGQDEQYF
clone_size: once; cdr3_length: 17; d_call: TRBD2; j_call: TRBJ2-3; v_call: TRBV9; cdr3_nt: TGTGCCAGCAGCGTAGAACTAGCGGGAGGGCCCACAGATACGCAGTATTTT; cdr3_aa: CASSVELAGGPTDTQYF
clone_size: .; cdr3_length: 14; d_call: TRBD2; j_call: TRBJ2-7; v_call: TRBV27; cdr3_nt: TGTGCCAGCAGTTCCGGGACTAGCGCTTACGAGCAGTACTTC; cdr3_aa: CASSSGTSAYEQYF
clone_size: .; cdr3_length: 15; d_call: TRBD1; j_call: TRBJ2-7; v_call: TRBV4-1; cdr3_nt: TGCGCCAGCAGCCCACAGGGGCGTCGCTCCTACGAGCAGTACTTC; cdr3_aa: CASSPQGRRSYEQYF
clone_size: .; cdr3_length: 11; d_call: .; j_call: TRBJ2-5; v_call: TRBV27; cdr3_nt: TGTGCCAGCAGTTCCCACTCTACCCAGTACTTC; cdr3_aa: CASSSHSTQYF
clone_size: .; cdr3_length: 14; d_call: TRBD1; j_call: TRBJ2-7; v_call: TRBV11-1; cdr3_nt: TGTGCCAGCAGCTCGGACAGGGGGCCTGGCGAGCAGTACTTC; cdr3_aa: CASSSDRGPGEQYF
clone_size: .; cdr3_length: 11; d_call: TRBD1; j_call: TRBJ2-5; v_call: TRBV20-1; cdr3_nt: TGCAGCACGACAGGGTATGGGACCCAGTACTTC; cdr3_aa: CSTTGYGTQYF
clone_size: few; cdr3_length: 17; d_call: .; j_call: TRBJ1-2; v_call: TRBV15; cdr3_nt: TGTGCCACCAGCAGAGGGGACCCCGGGGACAAGTTCTATGGCTACACCTTC; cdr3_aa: CATSRGDPGDKFYGYTF
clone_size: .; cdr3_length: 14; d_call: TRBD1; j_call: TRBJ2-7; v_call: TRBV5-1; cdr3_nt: TGCGCCAGCAGCTTAGGACAGGGGTACCACGAGCAGTACTTC; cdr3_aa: CASSLGQGYHEQYF
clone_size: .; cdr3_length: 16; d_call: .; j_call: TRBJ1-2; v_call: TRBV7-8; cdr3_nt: TGTGCCAGCAGCTTAGGGGACACCCCGGAGATACGTGGCTACACCTTC; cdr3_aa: CASSLGDTPEIRGYTF
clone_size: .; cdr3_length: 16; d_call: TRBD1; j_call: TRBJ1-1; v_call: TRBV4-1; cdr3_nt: TGCGCCAGCAGCCAGAGTACCGGGACAGTGAACACTGAAGCTTTCTTT; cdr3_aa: CASSQSTGTVNTEAFF
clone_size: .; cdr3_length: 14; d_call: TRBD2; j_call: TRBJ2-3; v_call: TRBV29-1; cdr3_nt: TGCAGCGTTGAAAAAGCGGGAGTTACAGATACGCAGTATTTT; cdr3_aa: CSVEKAGVTDTQYF
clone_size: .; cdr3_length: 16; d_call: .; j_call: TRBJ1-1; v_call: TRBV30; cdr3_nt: TGTGCCTGGAGCACCTGGGGGGGGAAGGAGAACACTGAAGCTTTCTTT; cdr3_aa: CAWSTWGGKENTEAFF
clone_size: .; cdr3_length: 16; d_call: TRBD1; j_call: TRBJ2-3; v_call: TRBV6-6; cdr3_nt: TGTGCCAGCAGTATGACAGGGGGCGAGGGCACAGATACGCAGTATTTT; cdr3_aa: CASSMTGGEGTDTQYF
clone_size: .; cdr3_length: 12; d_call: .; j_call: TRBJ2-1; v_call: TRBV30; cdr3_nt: TGTGCCTGGACTAGACTAGTTCCTGAGCAGTTCTTC; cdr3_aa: CAWTRLVPEQFF
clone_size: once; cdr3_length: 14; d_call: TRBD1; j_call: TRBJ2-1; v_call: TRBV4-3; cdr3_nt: TGCGCCAGCAGCCAGGCCGGGACAGGGCAAGAGCAGTTCTTC; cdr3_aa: CASSQAGTGQEQFF
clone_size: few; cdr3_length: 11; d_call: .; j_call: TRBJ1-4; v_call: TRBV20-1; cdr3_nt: TGCAGTGCTACAGGCAATGAAAAACTGTTTTTT; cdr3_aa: CSATGNEKLFF
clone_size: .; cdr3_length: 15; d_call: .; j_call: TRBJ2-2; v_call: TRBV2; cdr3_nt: TGTGCCAGCAGACACCGGGACACCTTCACCGGGGAGCTGTTTTTT; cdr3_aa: CASRHRDTFTGELFF
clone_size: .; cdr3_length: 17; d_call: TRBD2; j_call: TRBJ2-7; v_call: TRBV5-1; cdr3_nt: TGCGCCAGCAGCTTACTAAAGAGGACTAGCGGGGACTACGAGCAGTACTTC; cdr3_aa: CASSLLKRTSGDYEQYF
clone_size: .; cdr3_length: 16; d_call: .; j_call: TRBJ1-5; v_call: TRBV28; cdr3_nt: TGTGCCAGCAGTTTATGGGAGCTGGGTAGCAATCAGCCCCAGCATTTT; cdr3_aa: CASSLWELGSNQPQHF
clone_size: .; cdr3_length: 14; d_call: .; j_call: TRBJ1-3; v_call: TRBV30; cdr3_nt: TGTGCCTGGAGTGTACGGTCCAGAGGTAACACCATATATTTT; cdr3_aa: CAWSVRSRGNTIYF